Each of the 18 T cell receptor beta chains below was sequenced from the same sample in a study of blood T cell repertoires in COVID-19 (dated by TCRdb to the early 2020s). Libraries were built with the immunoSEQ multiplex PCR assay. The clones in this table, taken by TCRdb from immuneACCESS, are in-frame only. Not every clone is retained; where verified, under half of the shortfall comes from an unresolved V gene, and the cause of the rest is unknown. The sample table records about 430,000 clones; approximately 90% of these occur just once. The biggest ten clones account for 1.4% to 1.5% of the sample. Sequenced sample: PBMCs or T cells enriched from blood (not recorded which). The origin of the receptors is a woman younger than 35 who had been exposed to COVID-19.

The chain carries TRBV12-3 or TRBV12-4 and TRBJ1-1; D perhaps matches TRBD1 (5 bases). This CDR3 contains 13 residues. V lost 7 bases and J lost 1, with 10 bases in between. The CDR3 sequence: CASTETGNTEAFF. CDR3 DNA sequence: TGTGCCAGCACCGAAACAGGGAACACTGAAGCTTTCTTT.

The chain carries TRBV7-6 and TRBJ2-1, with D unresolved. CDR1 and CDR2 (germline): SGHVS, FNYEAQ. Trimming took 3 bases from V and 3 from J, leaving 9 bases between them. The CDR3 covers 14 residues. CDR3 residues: CASSFPLDYNEQFF. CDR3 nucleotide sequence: TGTGCCAGCAGCTTTCCCCTAGACTACAATGAGCAGTTCTTC.

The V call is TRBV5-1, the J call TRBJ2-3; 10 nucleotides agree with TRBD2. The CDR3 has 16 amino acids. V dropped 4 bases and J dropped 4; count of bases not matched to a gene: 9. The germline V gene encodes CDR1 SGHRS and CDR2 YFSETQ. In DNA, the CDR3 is TGCGCCAGCAGCCCTCGTGCTAGCGGGGGCGCAGATACGCAGTATTTT. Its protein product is CASSPRASGGADTQYF.

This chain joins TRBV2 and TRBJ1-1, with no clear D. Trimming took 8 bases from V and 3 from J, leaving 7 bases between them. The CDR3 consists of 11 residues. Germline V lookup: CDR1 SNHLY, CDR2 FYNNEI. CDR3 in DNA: TGTGCCAGCCTTCTAGACACTGAAGCTTTCTTT. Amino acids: CASLLDTEAFF.

The CDR3 protein is CASSLREIFNEQFF. The CDR3 DNA is TGTGCCAGCAGCTTACGGGAGATATTCAATGAGCAGTTCTTC. The gene calls are TRBV7-9 and TRBJ2-1, with D possibly TRBD2 on 6 matching bases. From germline, CDR1 is SEHNR and CDR2 FQNEAQ (reference sequence). Trimming took off 2 bases at V and 6 bases at J, with 11 bases between the two ends. This CDR3 has 14 amino acids.

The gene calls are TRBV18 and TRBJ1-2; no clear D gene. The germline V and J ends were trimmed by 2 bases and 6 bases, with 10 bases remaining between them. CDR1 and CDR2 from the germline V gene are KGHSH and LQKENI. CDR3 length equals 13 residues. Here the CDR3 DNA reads TGTGCCAGCTCACCAGGGGAGGTCAATGGCTACACCTTC. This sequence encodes CASSPGEVNGYTF.

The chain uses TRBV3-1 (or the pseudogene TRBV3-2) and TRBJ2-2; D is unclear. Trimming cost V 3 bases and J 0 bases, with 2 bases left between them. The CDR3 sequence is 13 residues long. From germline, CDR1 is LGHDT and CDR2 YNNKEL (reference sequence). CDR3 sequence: CASSHSNTGELFF. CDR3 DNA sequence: TGTGCCAGCAGCCACTCGAACACCGGGGAGCTGTTTTTT.

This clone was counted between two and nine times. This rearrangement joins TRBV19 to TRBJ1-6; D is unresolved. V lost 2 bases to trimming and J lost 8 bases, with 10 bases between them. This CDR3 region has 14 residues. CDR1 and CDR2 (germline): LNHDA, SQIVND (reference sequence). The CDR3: CASSILRLDSPLHF. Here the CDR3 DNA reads TGTGCCAGTAGTATACTTCGTCTTGATTCACCCCTCCACTTT.

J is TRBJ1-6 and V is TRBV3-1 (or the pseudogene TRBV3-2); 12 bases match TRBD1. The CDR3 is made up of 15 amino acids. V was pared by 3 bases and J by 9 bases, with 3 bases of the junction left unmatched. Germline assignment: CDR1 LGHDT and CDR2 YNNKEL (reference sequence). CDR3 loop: CASSQGQGAGSPLHF. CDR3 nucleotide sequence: TGTGCCAGCAGCCAGGGACAGGGGGCTGGTTCACCCCTCCACTTT.

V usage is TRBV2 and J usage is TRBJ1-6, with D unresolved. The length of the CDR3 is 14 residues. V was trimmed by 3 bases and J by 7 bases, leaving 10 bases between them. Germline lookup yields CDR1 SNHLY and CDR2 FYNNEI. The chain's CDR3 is CASSDEGMNSPLHF. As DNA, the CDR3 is TGTGCCAGCAGTGATGAGGGCATGAATTCACCCCTCCACTTT.

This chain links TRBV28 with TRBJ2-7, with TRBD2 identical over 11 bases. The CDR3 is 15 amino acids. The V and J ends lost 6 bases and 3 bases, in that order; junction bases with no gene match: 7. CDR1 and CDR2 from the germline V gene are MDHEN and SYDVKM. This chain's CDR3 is CASSSPSGGHYEQYF. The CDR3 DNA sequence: TGTGCCAGCAGCTCCCCTAGCGGGGGGCACTACGAGCAGTACTTC.

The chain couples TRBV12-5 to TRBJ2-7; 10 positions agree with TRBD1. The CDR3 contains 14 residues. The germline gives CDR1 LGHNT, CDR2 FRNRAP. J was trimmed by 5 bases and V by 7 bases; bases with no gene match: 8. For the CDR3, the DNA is TGTGCTAGTGTGTGGGGACAGGGGTACCACGAGCAGTACTTC. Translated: CASVWGQGYHEQYF.

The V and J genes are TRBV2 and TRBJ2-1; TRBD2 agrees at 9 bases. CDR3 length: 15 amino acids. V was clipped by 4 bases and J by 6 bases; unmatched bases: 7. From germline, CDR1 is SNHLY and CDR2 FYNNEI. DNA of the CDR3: TGTGCCAGCAGTGGGGAAGCGGGAGGTGCCAATGAGCAGTTCTTC. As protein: CASSGEAGGANEQFF.

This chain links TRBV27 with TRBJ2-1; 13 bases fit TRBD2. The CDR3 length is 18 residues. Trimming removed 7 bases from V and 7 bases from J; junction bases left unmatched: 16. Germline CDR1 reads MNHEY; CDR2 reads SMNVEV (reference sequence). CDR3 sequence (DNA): TGTGCCAGCAACCAGGGACTAGCGGGGTTAAGGGTCCAAAATGAGCAGTTCTTC. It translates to CASNQGLAGLRVQNEQFF.

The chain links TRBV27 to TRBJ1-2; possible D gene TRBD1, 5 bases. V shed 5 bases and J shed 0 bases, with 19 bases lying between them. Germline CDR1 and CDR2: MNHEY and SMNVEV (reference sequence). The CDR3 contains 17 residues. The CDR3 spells CASSPLTVGGANYGYTF. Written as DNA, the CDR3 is TGTGCCAGCAGTCCGCTGACAGTCGGTGGGGCTAACTATGGCTACACCTTC.

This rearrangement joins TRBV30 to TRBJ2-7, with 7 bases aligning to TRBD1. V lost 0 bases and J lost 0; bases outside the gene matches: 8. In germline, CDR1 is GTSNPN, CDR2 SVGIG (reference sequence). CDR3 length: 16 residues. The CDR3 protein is CAWSVRKGAGSYEQYF. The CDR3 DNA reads TGTGCCTGGAGTGTACGTAAGGGGGCTGGCTCCTACGAGCAGTACTTC.

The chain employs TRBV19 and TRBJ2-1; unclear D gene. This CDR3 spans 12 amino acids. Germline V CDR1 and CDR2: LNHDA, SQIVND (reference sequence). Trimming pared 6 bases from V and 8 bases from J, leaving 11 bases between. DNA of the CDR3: TGTGCCAGTAGAGCACAGTCGGATGAGCAGTTCTTC. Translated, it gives CASRAQSDEQFF. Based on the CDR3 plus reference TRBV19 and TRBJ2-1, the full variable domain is DGGITQSPKYLFRKEGQNVTLSCEQNLNHDAMYWYRQDPGQGLRLIYYSQIVNDFQKGDIAEGYSVSREKKESFPLTVTSAQKNPTAFYLCASRAQSDEQFFGPGTRLTVL.

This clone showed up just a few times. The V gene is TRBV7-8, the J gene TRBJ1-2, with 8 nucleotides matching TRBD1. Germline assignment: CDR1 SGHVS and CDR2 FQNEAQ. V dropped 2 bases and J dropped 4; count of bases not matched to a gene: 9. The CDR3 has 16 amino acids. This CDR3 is CASSLSPDRGGYGYTF. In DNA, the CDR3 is TGTGCCAGCAGCTTAAGCCCAGACAGGGGTGGCTATGGCTACACCTTC.